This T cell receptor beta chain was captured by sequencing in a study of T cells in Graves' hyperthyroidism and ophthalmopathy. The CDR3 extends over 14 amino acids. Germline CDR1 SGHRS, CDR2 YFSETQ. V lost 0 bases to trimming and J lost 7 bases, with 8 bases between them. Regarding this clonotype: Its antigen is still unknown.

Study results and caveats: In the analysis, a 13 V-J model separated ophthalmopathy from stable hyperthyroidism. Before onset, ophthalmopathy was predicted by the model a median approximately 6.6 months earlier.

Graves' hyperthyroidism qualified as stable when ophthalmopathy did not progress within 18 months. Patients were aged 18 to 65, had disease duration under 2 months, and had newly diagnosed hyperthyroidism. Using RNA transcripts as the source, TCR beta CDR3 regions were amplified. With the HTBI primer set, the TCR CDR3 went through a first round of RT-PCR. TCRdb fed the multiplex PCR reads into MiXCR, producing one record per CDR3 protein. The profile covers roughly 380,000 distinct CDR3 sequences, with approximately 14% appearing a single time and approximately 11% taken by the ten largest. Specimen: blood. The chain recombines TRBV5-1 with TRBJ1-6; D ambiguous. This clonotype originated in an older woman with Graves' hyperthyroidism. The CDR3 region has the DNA TGCGCCAGCAGCTTGGCGGGTTCCAATTCACCCCTCCACTTT. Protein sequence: CASSLAGSNSPLHF.